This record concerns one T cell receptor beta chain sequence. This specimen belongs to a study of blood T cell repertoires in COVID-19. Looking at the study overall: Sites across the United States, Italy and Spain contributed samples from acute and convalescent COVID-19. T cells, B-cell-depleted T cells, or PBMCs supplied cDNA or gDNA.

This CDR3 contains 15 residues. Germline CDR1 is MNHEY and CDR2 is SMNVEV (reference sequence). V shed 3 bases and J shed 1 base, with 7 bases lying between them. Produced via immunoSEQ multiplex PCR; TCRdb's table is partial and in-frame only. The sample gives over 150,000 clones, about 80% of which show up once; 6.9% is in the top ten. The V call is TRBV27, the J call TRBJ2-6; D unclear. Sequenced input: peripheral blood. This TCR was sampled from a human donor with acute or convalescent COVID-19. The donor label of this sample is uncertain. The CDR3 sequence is CASSFALSGANVLTF. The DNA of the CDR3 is TGTGCCAGCAGTTTCGCCCTATCTGGGGCCAACGTCCTGACTTTC.